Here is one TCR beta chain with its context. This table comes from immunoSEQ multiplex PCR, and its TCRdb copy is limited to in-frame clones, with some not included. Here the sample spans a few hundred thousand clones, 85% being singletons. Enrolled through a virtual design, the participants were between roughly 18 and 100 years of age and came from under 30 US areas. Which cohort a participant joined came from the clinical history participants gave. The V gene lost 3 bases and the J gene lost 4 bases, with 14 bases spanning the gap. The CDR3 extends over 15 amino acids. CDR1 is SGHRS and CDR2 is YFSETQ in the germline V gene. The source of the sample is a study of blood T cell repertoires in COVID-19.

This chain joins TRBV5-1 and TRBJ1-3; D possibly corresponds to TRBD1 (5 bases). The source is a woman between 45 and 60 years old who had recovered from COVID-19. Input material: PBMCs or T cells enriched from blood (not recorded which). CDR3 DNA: TGCGCCAGCAGCTGGCGGGGGGAGAGAGGAAACACCATATATTTT. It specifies CASSWRGERGNTIYF.